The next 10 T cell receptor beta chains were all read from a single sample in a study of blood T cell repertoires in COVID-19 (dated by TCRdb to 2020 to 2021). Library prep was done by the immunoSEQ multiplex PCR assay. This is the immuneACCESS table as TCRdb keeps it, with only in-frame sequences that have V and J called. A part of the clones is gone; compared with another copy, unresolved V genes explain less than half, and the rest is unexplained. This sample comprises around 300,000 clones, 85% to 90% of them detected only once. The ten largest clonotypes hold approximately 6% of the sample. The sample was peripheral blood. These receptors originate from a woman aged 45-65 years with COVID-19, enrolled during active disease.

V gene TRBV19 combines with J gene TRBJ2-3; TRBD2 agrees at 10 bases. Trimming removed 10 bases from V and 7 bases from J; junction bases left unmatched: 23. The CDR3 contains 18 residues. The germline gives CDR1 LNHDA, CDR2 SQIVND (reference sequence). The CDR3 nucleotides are TGTGCCACTAACCGGCGCGAGCGGGAGGGCAGAAACGCGAATACGCAGTATTTT. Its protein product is CATNRREREGRNANTQYF.

The CDR3 DNA is TGTGCCAGCAAGCTTCAGGGGACTAAACTAGGCGAGCAGTACTTC. Its protein is CASKLQGTKLGEQYF. The chain employs TRBV2 and TRBJ2-7; tentatively, D is TRBD2 (7 bases). Trimming shortened V by 7 bases and J by 6 bases, and 22 bases separated the two germline ends. The CDR3 spans 15 residues. Germline CDR1 reads SNHLY; CDR2 reads FYNNEI.

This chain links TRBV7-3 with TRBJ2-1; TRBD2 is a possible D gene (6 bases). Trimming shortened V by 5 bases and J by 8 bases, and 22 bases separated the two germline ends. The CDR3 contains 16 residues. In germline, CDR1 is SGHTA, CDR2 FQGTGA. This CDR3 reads CASSGIAELRRDEQFF. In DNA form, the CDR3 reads TGTGCCAGCAGCGGCATAGCCGAACTTAGGAGGGATGAGCAGTTCTTC.

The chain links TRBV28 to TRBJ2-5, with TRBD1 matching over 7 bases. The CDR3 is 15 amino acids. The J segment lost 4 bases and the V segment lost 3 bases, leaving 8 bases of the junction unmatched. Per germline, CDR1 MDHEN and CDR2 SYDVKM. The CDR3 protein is CASSFRGKTGETQYF. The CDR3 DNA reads TGTGCCAGCAGTTTCAGGGGGAAGACGGGAGAGACCCAGTACTTC.

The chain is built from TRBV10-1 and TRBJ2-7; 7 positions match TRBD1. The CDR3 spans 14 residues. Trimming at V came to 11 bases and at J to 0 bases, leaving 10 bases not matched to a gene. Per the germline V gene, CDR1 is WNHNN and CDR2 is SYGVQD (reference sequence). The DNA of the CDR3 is TGCGCCTATCCGGGACAGCAGAGCTCCTACGAGCAGTACTTC. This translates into CAYPGQQSSYEQYF.

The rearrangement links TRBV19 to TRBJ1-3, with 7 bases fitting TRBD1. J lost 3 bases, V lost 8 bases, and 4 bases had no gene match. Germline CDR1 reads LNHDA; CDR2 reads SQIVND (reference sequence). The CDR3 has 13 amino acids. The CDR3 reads CASCTGDGNTIYF. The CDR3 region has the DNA TGTGCCAGTTGCACAGGGGATGGAAACACCATATATTTT.

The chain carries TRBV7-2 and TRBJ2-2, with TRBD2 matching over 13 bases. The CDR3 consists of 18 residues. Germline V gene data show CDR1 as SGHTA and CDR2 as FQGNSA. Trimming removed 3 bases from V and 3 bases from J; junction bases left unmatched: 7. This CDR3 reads CASSFRTSGRGYTGELFF. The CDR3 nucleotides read TGTGCCAGCAGCTTTCGGACTAGCGGGAGAGGATACACCGGGGAGCTGTTTTTT.

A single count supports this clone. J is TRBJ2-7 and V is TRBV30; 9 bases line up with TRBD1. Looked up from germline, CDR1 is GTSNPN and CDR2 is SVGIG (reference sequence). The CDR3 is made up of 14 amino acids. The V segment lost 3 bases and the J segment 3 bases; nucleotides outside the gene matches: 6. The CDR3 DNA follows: TGTGCCTGGAGGGGGGACAGGGCGAGCTACGAGCAGTACTTC. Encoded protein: CAWRGDRASYEQYF.

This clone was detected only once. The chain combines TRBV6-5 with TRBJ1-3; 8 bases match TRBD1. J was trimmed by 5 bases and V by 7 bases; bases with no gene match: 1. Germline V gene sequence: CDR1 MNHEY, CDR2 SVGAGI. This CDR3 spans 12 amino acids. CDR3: CASNRGRNTIYF. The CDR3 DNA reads TGTGCCAGCAACAGGGGGAGAAACACCATATATTTT.

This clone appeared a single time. Written as DNA, the CDR3 is TGTGCCAGCAGTTCACAGGGCTACGAGCAGTACTTC. Its protein product is CASSSQGYEQYF. This chain joins TRBV6-5 and TRBJ2-7; maybe TRBD1 (6 bases). CDR3 size: 12 residues. From germline, CDR1 is MNHEY and CDR2 SVGAGI. Trimming took 4 bases from V and 3 from J, leaving 7 bases between them.